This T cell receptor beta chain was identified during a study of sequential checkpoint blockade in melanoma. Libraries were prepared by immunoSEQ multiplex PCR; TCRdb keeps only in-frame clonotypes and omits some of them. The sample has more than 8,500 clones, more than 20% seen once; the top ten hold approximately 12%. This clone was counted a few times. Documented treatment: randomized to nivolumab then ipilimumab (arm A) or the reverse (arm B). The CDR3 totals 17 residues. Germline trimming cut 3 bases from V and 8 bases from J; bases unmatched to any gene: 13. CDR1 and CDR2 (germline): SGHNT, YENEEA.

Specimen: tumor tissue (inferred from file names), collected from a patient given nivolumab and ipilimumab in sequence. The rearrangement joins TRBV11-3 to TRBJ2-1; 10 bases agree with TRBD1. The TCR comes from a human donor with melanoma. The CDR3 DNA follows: TGTGCCAGCAGCTTGAAGCTGCCGGGACAGGGGACCGATGAGCAGTTCTTC. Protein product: CASSLKLPGQGTDEQFF.